This TCR beta chain was recorded in a study of cytomegalovirus exposure and HLA in healthy donors (TCRdb year 2017). Study-wide context: According to an earlier analysis of around 600 of the donors, about 179 million T cells yielded some 120 million unique TCR beta sequences and less than 300 Gb of sequence data. An early release covering roughly 600 HLA-typed donors comprised about 300 gigabases of sequencing data and tens of millions of unique TCR sequences. Of the approximately 370 genotyped donors, less than 85% were placed in the genetic ancestry cluster associated with self-reported Caucasian donors. The study aimed to test whether signatures of past pathogen exposure could be identified by cataloging public T cell receptors. The T cell repertoires of some 700 subjects were profiled by immunosequencing and related to cytomegalovirus serostatus. A separate validation cohort of over a hundred different subjects was used in addition to the approximately 700-subject first cohort. The study combined high-throughput TCR immunosequencing, statistical association of individual TCRs with disease status, and machine learning to predict cytomegalovirus infection status. A later analysis re-analyzed previously published TCR beta repertoires from roughly 600 donors and added high-resolution HLA genotyping to study TCR occurrence patterns. The later analysis used no new phenotypic data to find candidate immune exposures, relying instead on TCR beta sequences and their occurrence across donors. In an earlier analysis of roughly 540 of the donors, high-throughput TCR beta sequencing was used to judge whether each TCR beta V gene segment behaved as functional or pseudogenic. Donor age, sex, ethnicity and CMV serostatus were collected together with the repertoire data. A later genetic analysis used genome-wide SNP genotypes for about 65% of the 666 donors, treating that subset as a discovery cohort. Every discovery cohort repertoire had been produced on one sequencing platform. HLA typing included class I and class II loci at four-digit resolution. The number of donors typed differed by locus, with roughly 629-640 for A, B, C, DRB1 and DQB1, around 560 for DQA1, about 610 for DPA1, and roughly 450 for DPB1. A handful of DR-DQ haplotypes were handled as single units for association and clustering because linkage in the cohort was strong. Across some 400 genotyped donors of the cohort, an average of about 240,000 unique TCR beta nucleotide sequences per donor were sequenced, and about a sixth of those sequences were non-productive. What the research found in general, with its limitations: A few of the identified cytomegalovirus-associated TCR beta chains were confirmed in vitro to be specific for cytomegalovirus antigens. Compared with the roughly 670-donor mean, donors in an Asian-associated ancestry cluster had fewer N-insertions in productive TCRs, according to a later genetic analysis. V-gene and J-gene trimming of TCR beta chains was associated with a missense DCLRE1C variant in a later genetic analysis, and the association was replicated in an independent cohort. A later analysis associated 17,000 or so TCR beta sequences with specific HLA alleles at a false discovery rate of 0.05. In an earlier analysis of fewer than 700 of the donors, most TCR beta V segments appeared in productive rearrangements about 87% or about 30% of the time, broadly matching IMGT annotations. Sequencing depth was assumed to be roughly uniform across donors in the presence/absence analyses, though that assumption may not hold. HLA typing was unavailable for some donors at each locus, so association tests used only the typed subset. Linkage disequilibrium might explain the correlated functional status among segregating V segments, but an unknown experimental factor could not be excluded. Most TCR sequences were seen in very few donors, while some public TCRs were found in many individuals. A cluster of highly shared sequence variants was judged likely to be a technical artifact of the sequencing pipeline. The 87-base-pair reads could not distinguish some IMGT-functional V segments, including TRBV6-2 and TRBV6-3, so those segments were excluded. A further reported finding was that TCR beta sequences accurately predicted the HLA-A and HLA-B alleles for most subjects in the first cohort. This cohort had only TCR beta chains sequenced, and the lack of alpha or paired-chain data limited which features could be detected. A later analysis reported that several top co-occurrence clusters appeared linked to parvovirus B19, influenza, CMV and Epstein-Barr virus. According to a later analysis, most CMV-associated TCR beta chains appeared to be HLA-restricted, and the HLA associations seemed to be driven largely by CMV exposure. In a later analysis, the rate of TCR association differed among HLA loci, with DRB1 alleles having the most associated TCRs and HLA-C alleles having the fewest. The authors suggested that the approach could potentially be extended to other disease states and immunological phenotypes. For the cohort, immune exposure information was limited to CMV serostatus. The classifier was reported to diagnose cytomegalovirus status with high specificity and sensitivity in both the original cohort and the validation cohort. A later analysis found that HLA-associated TCR beta chains were more clonally expanded and had lower generation probabilities than equally common non-associated chains. About 17 rarely observed V segments, including chromosome 9 orphons, were excluded from the earlier analysis of a few hundred of the donors because counts were too low. In the study, roughly 160 TCR beta chains were listed as associated with cytomegalovirus. Assigning TCR associations to individual alleles was difficult when HLA alleles, especially DR and DQ, strongly co-occurred.

The cohort comprised 666 healthy bone marrow donors. At the time of sampling, all cohort members were nominally healthy, though unrecorded immune exposures were likely present. The donor tested CMV seronegative, placing the donor among the 300 to 450 seronegative members of the cohort. Every donor gave a peripheral blood sample, and the peripheral blood mononuclear cells from that sample were used for TCR beta sequencing. Genomic DNA was extracted from the blood cell samples with the Qiagen DNeasy Blood Extraction Kit. Including cysteine and phenylalanine, the CDR3 has 15 amino acids. The kept DNA is CDR3 alone, 45 bases in frame from the first base. CDR1 and CDR2 were assigned from the germline V gene (reference sequence) as MNHEY and SMNVEV. V loses 3 bases of germline sequence and J loses 2 bases, and the interval between the two ends is 11 bases. Library method: the immunoSEQ multiplex PCR assay. For the multiplex PCR, a mixture combining 60 forward primers for TCR Vbeta segments and 13 reverse primers for TCR Jbeta segments was used. Amplification of the CDR3 region of rearranged TCR beta genes was performed with a multiplex PCR assay on genomic DNA. On the Illumina HiSeq System, the amplified TCR beta libraries were sequenced as 87-base-pair reads. On the authors' methods: A later analysis tallied roughly 78 million unique TCR beta chains across the roughly 610 repertoires, and about 10 million of those chains were shared by two or more donors. Raw reads were error-corrected and collapsed into unique sequences by a nearest-neighbor algorithm in which closely related sequences were merged to remove PCR and sequencing errors. V, D and J gene segments were assigned by aligning CDR3 sequences to IMGT reference sequences. For a sequence to be retained, a match of at least six nucleotides was required to both a V gene segment and a J gene segment. Rearrangements were called productive when the CDR3 lacked stop codons and stayed in frame with V and J; all others were non-productive. CDR3 was defined by IMGT convention, running from the second conserved V-encoded cysteine to the conserved J-encoded phenylalanine. The earlier analysis of roughly 590 of the donors excluded any sequence lacking an unambiguous match to a single V gene segment. An earlier analysis of several hundred of the donors called V segments functional above 56.7% productive rearrangements and segregating when the between-donor standard deviation exceeded 5%. To diagnose cytomegalovirus status from the catalog of TCR beta chain sequences, a statistical classification framework was built. A later analysis assigned V and J genes by comparing TCR nucleotide sequences with IMGT/GENE-DB human TR gene sequences. A later analysis assigned CDR3 sequences and most-parsimonious VDJ recombination scenarios with the TCRdist pipeline. In a later analysis, each TCR beta chain was defined by its CDR3 amino acid sequence together with its V-gene family, and reads lacking a unique V-gene family were excluded. In a later analysis, nearly 600 highly shared, low-generation-probability nucleotide sequences were removed to address suspected cross-contamination and a sequencing artifact. In a later analysis, a clonal expansion index for each public chain was calculated from normalized within-repertoire ranks of inferred template counts. Generation probabilities in a later analysis came from a VDJ recombination model fitted to out-of-frame rearrangements, and those results were checked against IGoR. In a later analysis, hypergeometric tests were used to score TCR-TCR, TCR-HLA and TCR-CMV co-occurrence, with a repertoire-size bias correction applied to TCR pairs. To estimate false discovery rates, a later analysis permuted the HLA or CMV assignments 20 times. In a later analysis, co-occurring TCRs were grouped with DBSCAN, and TCRdist sequence similarity was added when clustering was performed within HLA-allele-positive subsets. Co-occurrence clustering excluded repertoires with fewer than 30,000 or more than 120,000 public chains, plus five with anomalous nucleotide sharing. TCRdb obtained this table from immuneACCESS and retained in-frame rearrangements with V and J assigned. These tables miss some clones; where compared with another copy, unresolved V genes account for less than half of the shortfall, and the remainder is unexplained. V and J calls and clone size are those listed in that table; D and trimming were worked out from the DNA. This sample's table carries roughly 120,000 clones. The top ten hold 3.6% of the sample.

Concerning this clone: Its antigen remains unidentified.

Sequenced: PBMCs. The rearranged chain carries TRBV27 and TRBJ2-1, with a tentative D gene TRBD2 over 6 matching bases. The origin of this receptor is a man aged 18 to 35 in good health and CMV-seronegative. This receptor has the CDR3 CASSFGDWAYNEQFF. The nucleotide sequence is given as TGTGCCAGCAGTTTTGGGGACTGGGCCTACAATGAGCAGTTCTTC.